This T cell receptor (beta chain) was identified during a study of ipilimumab plus nivolumab after autologous stem cell transplantation. Whole-study context: Typical patient got roughly 5 ipilimumab doses and roughly 8 nivolumab doses (median).

Germline V lookup: CDR1 MNHEY, CDR2 SVGAGI. The V end was cut by 2 bases, the J end by 4 bases, with 9 bases between. The CDR3 is 14 residues long. Assay used: immunoSEQ multiplex PCR; TCRdb lists only in-frame clones, some missing. The sample has 40,000 to 45,000 clones, about 91% seen once. Patients got ipilimumab 1 mg/kg beginning 14 to 28 days post-transplant. Patients got 3 mg/kg IV nivolumab weeks 1, 4, 7, 10, then biweekly through week 26. Turning to this clone: The sample holds other DNA sequences that translate to the same CDR3.

This chain connects TRBV6-5 to TRBJ1-3, with D hard to call. This sequence was found in a male donor with multiple myeloma. Sample: PBMCs, taken in a trial of ipilimumab plus nivolumab as post-transplant consolidation. Here the CDR3 reads CASSYGDSGNTIYF. DNA for the CDR3: TGTGCCAGCAGTTACGGGGATTCGGGAAACACCATATATTTT.